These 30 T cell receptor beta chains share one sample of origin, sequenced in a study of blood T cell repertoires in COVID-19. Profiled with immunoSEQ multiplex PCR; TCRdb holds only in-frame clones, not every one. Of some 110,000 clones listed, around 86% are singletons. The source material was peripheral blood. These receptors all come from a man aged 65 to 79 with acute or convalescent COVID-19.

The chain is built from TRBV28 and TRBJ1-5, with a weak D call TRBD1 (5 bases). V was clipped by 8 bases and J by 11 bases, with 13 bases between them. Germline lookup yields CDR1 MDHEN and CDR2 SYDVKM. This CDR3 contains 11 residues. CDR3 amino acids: CASAPRGSQHF. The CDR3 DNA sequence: TGTGCCAGCGCCCCTCGGGGGTCCCAGCATTTT.

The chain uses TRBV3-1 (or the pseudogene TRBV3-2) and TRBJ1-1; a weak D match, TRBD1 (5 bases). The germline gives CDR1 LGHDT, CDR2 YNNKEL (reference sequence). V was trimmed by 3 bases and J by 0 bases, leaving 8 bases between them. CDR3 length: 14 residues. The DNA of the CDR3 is TGTGCCAGCAGCCAGAGACAGATGAACACTGAAGCTTTCTTT. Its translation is CASSQRQMNTEAFF.

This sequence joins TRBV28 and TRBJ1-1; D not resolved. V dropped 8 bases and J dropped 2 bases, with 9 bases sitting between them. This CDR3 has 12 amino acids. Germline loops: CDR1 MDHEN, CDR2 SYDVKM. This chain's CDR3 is CASVAVNTEAFF. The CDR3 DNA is TGTGCCAGCGTCGCGGTTAACACTGAAGCTTTCTTT.

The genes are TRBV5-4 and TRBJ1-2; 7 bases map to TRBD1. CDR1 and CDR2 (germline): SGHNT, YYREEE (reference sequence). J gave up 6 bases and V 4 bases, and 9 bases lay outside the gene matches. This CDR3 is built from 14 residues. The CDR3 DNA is TGTGCCAGCAGCCCGGGACAGAATTTAAATGGCTACACCTTC. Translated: CASSPGQNLNGYTF. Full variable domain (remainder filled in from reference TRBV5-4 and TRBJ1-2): ETGVTQSPTHLIKTRGQQVTLRCSSQSGHNTVSWYQQALGQGPQFIFQYYREEENGRGNFPPRFSGLQFPNYSSELNVNALELDDSALYLCASSPGQNLNGYTFGSGTRLTVV.

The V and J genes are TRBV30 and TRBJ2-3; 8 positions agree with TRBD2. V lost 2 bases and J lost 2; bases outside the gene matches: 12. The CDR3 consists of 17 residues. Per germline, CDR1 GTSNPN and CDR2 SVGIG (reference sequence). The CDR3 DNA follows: TGTGCCTGGAGTCGGCCCGGGCGGGGGGCTGCCACAGATACGCAGTATTTT. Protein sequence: CAWSRPGRGAATDTQYF.

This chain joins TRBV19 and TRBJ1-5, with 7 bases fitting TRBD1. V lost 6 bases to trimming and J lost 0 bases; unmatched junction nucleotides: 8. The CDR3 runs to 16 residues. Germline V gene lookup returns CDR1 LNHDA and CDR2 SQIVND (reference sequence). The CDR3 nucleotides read TGTGCCAGTAGCCGGGACAGTACAAATAGCAATCAGCCCCAGCATTTT. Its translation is CASSRDSTNSNQPQHF.

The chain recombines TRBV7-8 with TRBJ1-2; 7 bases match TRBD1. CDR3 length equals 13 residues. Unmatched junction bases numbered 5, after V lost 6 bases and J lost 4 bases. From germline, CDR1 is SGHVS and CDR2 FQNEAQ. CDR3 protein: CASSPDRAYGYTF. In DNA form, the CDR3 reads TGTGCCAGCAGTCCCGACAGGGCCTATGGCTACACCTTC.

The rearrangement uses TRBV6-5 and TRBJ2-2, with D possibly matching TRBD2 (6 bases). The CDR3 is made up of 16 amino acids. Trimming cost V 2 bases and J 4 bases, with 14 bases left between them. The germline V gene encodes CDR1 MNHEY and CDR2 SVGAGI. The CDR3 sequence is CASSYPGRKGTGELFF. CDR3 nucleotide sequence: TGTGCCAGCAGTTACCCGGGGAGGAAGGGCACCGGGGAGCTGTTTTTT.

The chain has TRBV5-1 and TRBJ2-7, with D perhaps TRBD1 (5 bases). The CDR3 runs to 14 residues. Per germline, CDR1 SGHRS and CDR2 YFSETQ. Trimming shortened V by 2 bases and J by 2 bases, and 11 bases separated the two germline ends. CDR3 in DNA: TGCGCCAGCAGCTTAAGCAGGGATGCCTACGAGCAGTACTTC. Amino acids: CASSLSRDAYEQYF.

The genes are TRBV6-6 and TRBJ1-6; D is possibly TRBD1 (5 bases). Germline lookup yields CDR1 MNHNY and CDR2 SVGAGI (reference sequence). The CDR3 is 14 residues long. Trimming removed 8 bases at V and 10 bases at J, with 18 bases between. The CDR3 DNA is TGTGCCAGCCGAATGGTACGGGAGGGGTCACCCCTCCACTTT. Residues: CASRMVREGSPLHF.

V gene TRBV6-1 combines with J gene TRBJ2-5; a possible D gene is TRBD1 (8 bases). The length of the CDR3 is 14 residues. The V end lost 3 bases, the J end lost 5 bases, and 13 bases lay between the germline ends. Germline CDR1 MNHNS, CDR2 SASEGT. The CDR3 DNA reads TGTGCCAGCAGTGACAGGGGGCGGGGGGAGACCCAGTACTTC. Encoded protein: CASSDRGRGETQYF.

CDR3 protein: CASSTGGLNYGYTF. Here the CDR3 DNA reads TGTGCCAGCAGCACCGGGGGGCTAAACTATGGCTACACCTTC. The gene calls are TRBV5-5 and TRBJ1-2; TRBD1 is a possible D gene (6 bases). The CDR3 is 14 amino acids. The V gene's germline CDR1 is SGHKS and CDR2 YYEKEE (reference sequence). Trimming removed 4 bases from V and 2 bases from J, with 12 bases in between.

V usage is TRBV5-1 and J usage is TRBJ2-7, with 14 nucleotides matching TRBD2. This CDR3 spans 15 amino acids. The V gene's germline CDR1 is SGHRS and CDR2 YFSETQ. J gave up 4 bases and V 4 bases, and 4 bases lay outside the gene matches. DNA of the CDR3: TGCGCCAGCAGCGGGGGGACTAGCGGGAGTTACGAGCAGTACTTC. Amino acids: CASSGGTSGSYEQYF.

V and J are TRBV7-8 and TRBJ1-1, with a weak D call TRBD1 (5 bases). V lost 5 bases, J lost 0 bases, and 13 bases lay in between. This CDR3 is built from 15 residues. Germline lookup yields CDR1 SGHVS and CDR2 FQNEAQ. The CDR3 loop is CASSLKRQLNTEAFF. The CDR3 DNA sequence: TGTGCCAGCAGCCTGAAGCGACAGCTGAACACTGAAGCTTTCTTT.

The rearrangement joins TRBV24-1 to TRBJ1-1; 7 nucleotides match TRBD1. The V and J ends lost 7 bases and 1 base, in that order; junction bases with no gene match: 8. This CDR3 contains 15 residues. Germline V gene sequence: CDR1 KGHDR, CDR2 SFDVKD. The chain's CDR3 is CATRVQGPSNTEAFF. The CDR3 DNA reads TGTGCCACCAGGGTACAGGGGCCCTCGAACACTGAAGCTTTCTTT.

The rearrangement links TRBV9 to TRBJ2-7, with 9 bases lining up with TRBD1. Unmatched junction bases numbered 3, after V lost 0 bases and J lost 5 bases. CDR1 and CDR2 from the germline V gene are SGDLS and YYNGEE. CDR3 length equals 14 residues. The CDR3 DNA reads TGTGCCAGCAGCGTAGTGGGACAGGGCAACGAGCAGTACTTC. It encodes CASSVVGQGNEQYF.

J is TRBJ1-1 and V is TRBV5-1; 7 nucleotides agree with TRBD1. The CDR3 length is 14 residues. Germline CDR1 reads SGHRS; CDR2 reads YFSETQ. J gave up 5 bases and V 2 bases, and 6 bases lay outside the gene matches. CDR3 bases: TGCGCCAGCAGCTTCGAAGGGGGCGTAACTGAAGCTTTCTTT. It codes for CASSFEGGVTEAFF.

The CDR3 coding sequence is TGTGCCAGCAGCCCTCCCGGGGGGGCGCGATCACCCCTCCACTTT. This gives the protein CASSPPGGARSPLHF. The V call is TRBV11-2, the J call TRBJ1-6, with a possible D match to TRBD1 (6 bases). The CDR3 runs to 15 residues. CDR1 SGHAT and CDR2 FQNNGV come from the germline V gene. V was cut by 5 bases and J by 10 bases, with 18 bases left in between.

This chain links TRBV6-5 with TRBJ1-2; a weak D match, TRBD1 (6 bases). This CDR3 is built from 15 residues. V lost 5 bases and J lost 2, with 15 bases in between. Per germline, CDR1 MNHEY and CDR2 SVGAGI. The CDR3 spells CASSKPSQGNYGYTF. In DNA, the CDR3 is TGTGCCAGCAGTAAACCTTCTCAGGGGAACTATGGCTACACCTTC.

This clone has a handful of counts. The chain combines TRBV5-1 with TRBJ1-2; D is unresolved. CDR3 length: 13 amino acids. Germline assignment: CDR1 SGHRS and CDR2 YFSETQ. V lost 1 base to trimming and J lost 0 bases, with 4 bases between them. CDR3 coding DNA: TGCGCCAGCAGCTTGACAGCTAACTATGGCTACACCTTC. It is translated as CASSLTANYGYTF.

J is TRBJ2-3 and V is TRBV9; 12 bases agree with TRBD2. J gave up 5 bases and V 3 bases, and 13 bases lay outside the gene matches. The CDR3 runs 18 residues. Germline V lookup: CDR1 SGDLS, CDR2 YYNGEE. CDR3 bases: TGTGCCAGCAGCGCCGAGGTAGGACTAGCGGGGCGAAAAGATACGCAGTATTTT. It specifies CASSAEVGLAGRKDTQYF.

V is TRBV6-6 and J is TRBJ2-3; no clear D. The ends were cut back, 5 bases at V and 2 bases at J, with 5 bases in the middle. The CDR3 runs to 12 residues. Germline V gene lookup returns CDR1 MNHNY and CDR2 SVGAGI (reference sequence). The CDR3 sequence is CASSTNTDTQYF. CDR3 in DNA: TGTGCCAGCAGTACAAACACAGATACGCAGTATTTT.

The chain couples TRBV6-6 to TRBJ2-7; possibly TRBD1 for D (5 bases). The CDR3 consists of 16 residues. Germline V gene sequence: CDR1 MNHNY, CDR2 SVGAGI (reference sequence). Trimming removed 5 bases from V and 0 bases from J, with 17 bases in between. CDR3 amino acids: CASSRGQGLVSYEQYF. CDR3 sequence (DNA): TGTGCCAGCAGTCGAGGCCAGGGTCTTGTCTCCTACGAGCAGTACTTC.

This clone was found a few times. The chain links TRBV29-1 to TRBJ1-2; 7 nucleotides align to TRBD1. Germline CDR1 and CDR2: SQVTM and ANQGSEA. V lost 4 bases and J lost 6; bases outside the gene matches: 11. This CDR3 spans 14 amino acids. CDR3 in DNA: TGCAGCGTTGGGGTCCGGGACAGAGGGCATGGCTACACCTTC. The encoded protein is CSVGVRDRGHGYTF.

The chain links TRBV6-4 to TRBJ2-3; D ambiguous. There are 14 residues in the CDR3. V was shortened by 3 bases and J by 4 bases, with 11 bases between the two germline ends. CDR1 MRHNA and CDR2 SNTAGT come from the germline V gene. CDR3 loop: CASSEVHGSDTQYF. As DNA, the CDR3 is TGTGCCAGCAGTGAGGTACATGGTTCAGATACGCAGTATTTT.

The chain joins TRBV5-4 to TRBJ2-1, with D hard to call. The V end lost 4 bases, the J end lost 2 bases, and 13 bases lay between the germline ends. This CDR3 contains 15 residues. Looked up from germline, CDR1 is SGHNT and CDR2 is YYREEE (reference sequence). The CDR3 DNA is TGTGCCAGCAGCGACTCGATACTCCCCTACAATGAGCAGTTCTTC. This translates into CASSDSILPYNEQFF.

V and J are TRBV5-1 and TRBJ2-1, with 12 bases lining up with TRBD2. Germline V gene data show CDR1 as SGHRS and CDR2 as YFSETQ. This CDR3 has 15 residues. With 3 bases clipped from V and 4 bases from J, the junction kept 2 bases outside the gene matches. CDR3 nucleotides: TGCGCCAGCAGCTCAACTAGCGGGGGGTACAATGAGCAGTTCTTC. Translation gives CASSSTSGGYNEQFF.

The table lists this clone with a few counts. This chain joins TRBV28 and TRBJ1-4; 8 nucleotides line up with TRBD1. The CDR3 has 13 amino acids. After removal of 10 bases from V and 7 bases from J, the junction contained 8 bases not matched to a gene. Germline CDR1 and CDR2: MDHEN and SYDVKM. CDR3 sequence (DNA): TGTGCCATCACAGGGGGTCTGAGTGAAAAACTGTTTTTT. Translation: CAITGGLSEKLFF.

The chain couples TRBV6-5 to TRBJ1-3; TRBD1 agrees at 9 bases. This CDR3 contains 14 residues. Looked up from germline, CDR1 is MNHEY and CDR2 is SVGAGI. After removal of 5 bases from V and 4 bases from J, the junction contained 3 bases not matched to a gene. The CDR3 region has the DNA TGTGCCAGCAGTAGGACAGGGGCAGGAAACACCATATATTTT. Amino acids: CASSRTGAGNTIYF.

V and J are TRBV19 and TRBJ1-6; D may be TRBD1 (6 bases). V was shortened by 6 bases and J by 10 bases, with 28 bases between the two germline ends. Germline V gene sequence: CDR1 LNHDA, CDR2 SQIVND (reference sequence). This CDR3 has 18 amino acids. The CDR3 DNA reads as TGTGCCAGTAGGGACTCGGGACGGACAGACGAAAGCGTCTCACCCCTCCACTTT. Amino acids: CASRDSGRTDESVSPLHF. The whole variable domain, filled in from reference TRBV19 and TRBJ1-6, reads DGGITQSPKYLFRKEGQNVTLSCEQNLNHDAMYWYRQDPGQGLRLIYYSQIVNDFQKGDIAEGYSVSREKKESFPLTVTSAQKNPTAFYLCASRDSGRTDESVSPLHFGNGTRLTVT.